This T cell receptor beta chain originates from a study of T cell responses to AZD1222 COVID-19 vaccine. Whole-study findings and limits: The study sampled repertoires only after the peak T cell response. It was only six AZD1222 recipients who were seropositive at baseline. Increases in Spike-specific TCR breadth and depth were seen after two AZD1222 doses.

About this clone: Its target is unknown.

CDR1 is MNHEY, CDR2 SVGEGT, per germline. V shed 5 bases and J shed 2 bases, with 5 bases lying between them. The CDR3 runs to 12 residues. Clones were read by immunoSEQ multiplex PCR, and TCRdb kept only the in-frame ones, dropping some. The sample has 91,000 or so clones, roughly nine tenths seen once. This TCR was sampled from an adult who received the AZD1222 COVID-19 vaccine. The gene calls are TRBV6-2 or TRBV6-3 and TRBJ2-3; D is uncertain. The sample in question was peripheral blood, obtained 28 days after the second AZD1222 dose. CDR3 in DNA: TGTGCCAGCAGTCCCCCCACAGATACGCAGTATTTT. Protein sequence: CASSPPTDTQYF.